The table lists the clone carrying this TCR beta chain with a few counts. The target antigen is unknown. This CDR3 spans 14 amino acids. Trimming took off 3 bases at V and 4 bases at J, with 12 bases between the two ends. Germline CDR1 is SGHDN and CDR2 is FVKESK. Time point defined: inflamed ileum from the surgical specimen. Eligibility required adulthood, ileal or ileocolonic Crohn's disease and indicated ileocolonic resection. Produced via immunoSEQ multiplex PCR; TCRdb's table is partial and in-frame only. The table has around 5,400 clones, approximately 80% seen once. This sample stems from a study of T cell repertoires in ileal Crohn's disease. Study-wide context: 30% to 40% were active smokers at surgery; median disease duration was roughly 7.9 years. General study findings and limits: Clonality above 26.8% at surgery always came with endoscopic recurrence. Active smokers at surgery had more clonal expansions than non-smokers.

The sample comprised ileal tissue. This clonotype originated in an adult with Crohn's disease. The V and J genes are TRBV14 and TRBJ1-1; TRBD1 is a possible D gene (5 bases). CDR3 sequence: CASSQIQGITEAFF. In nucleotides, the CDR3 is TGTGCCAGCAGCCAGATTCAGGGAATCACTGAAGCTTTCTTT.